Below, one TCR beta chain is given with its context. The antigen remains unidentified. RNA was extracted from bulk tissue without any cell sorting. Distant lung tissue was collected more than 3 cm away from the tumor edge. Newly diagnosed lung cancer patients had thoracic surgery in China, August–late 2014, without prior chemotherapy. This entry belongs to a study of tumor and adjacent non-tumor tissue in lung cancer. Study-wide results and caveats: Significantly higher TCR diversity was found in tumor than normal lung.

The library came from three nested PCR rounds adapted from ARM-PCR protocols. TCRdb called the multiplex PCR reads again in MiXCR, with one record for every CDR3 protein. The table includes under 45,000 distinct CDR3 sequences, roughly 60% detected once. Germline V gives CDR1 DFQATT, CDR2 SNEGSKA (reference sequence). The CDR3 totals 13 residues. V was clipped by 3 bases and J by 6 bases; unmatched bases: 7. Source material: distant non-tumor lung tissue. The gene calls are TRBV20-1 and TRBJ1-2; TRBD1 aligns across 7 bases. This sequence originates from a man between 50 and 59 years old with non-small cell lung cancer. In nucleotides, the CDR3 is TGCAGTGCTAGGCGACAGGGAATAGATGGCTACACCTTC. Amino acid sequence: CSARRQGIDGYTF.